This T cell receptor (beta chain) was captured by sequencing in a study of beta chain features in type 1 diabetes. Study-level points and caveats: Significant though moderate, a shortening of TCRB CDR3s appeared in all four CD4+ subsets of Type 1 diabetes patients. With patients and controls alike, PCR might favor shorter templates to an equal degree.

Of note for this clone: Its antigen is unknown.

Reverse transcription of all isolated RNA meant that expressed TCRB transcripts were sequenced. Profiled with immunoSEQ multiplex PCR; TCRdb holds only in-frame clones, not every one. The sample records hundreds of thousands of clones, roughly 13% being singletons. A single heparinised draw of about 100 mL on average was taken per donor. Sorting with CD45RO/CCR7/CD25/CD127/CD95/CD27 yielded naive, central memory, regulatory and stem-like memory CD4+ cells. Populations obtained by sorting all exceeded 95% purity. The specimen was naive CD4+ T cells from blood. The clonotype was recovered from a man aged 30-40 years with type 1 diabetes.

The chain's CDR3 is CASSGQTVNTEAFF. For the CDR3, the DNA is TGTGCCAGCAGTGGCCAGACAGTGAACACTGAAGCTTTCTTT. This chain links TRBV2 with TRBJ1-1, with TRBD1 as a possible D gene (5 bases). The V end lost 4 bases, the J end lost 0 bases, and 9 bases lay between the germline ends. CDR1 and CDR2 (germline): SNHLY, FYNNEI. The CDR3 has 14 amino acids.